This T cell receptor (beta chain) stems from a study of blood T cells in healthy people across ages. A note on this clonotype: Its antigen is unidentified.

With a J-beta primer mix and a sample-barcoded 5' primer, a second PCR ran 7 to 11 cycles. TCRdb reprocessed the 5' RACE reads via MiXCR and lists one record per CDR3 protein. This table has fewer than 1,200,000 distinct CDR3 sequences, 25% appearing once. The donors, aged about 6 to 95, were healthy Caucasians from Russia. Regarding the study as a whole: No conclusive comparison of naive versus antigen-experienced cells was possible with unsorted PBMCs.

Germline CDR1 reads DFQATT; CDR2 reads SNEGSKA (reference sequence). V lost 6 bases to trimming and J lost 8 bases, with 22 bases between them. This CDR3 spans 14 amino acids. The same sample was also used in a study of T cells of mothers and their children.

V is TRBV20-1 and J is TRBJ1-2; tentatively, D is TRBD1 (5 bases). The TCR comes from a girl aged 2 to 10 in good health. Sequenced input: blood. DNA for the CDR3: TGCAGTGCCGGTCCCGGCGGGGCACCCGGGGGCTACACCTTC. It translates to CSAGPGGAPGGYTF.